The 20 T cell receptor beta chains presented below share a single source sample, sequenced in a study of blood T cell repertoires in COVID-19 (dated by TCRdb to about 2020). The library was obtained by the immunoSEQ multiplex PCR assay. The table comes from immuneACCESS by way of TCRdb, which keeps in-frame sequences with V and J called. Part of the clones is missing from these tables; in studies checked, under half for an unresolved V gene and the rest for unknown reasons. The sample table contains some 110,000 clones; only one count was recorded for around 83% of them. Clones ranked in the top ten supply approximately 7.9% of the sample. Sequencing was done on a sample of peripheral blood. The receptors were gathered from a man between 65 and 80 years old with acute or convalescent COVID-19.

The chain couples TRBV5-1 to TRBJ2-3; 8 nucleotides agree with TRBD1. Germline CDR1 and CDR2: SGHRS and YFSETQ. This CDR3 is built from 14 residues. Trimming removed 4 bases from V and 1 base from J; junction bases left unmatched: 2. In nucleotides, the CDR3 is TGCGCCAGCAGCCCGGACAGGGGCACAGATACGCAGTATTTT. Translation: CASSPDRGTDTQYF.

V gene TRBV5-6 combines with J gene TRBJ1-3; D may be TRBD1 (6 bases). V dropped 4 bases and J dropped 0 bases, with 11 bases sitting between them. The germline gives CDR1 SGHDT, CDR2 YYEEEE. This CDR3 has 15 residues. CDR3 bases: TGTGCCAGCAGCGCCCAAGGGGGCTCTGGAAACACCATATATTTT. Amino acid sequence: CASSAQGGSGNTIYF.

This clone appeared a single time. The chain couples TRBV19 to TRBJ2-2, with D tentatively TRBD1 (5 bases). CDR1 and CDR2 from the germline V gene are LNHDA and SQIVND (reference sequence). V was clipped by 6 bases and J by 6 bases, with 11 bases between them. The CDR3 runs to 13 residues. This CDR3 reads CASRPQGPGELFF. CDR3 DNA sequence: TGTGCCAGTAGGCCCCAGGGTCCCGGGGAGCTGTTTTTT.

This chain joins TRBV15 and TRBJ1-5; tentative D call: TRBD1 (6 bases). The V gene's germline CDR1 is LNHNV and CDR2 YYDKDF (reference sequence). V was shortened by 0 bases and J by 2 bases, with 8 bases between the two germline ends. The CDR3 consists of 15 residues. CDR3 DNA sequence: TGTGCCACCAGCAGAGATCGACAGGGCAATCAGCCCCAGCATTTT. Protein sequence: CATSRDRQGNQPQHF.

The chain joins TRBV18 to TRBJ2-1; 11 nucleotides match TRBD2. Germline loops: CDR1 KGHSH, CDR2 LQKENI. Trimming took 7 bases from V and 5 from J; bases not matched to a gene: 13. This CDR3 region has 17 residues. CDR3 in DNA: TGTGCCAGCTTTCAACTAGCGGGAGAACCTATCGACAATGAGCAGTTCTTC. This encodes CASFQLAGEPIDNEQFF.

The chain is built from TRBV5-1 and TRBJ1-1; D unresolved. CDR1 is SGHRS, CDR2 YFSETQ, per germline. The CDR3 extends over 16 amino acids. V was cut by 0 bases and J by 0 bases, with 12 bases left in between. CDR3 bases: TGCGCCAGCAGCTTGGTCCCGGCGGGGTTGAACACTGAAGCTTTCTTT. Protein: CASSLVPAGLNTEAFF.

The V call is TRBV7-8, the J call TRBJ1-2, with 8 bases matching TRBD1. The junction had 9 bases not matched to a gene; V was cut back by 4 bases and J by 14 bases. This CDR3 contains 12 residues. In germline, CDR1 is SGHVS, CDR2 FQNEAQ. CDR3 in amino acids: CASSSGGAGETF. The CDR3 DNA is TGTGCCAGCAGCTCAGGGGGCGCTGGGGAAACCTTC.

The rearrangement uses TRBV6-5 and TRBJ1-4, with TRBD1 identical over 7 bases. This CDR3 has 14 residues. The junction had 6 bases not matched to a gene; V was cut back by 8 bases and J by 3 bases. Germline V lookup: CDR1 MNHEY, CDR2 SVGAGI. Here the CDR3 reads CASRRQGANEKLFF. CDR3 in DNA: TGTGCCAGCCGAAGACAGGGCGCTAATGAAAAACTGTTTTTT.

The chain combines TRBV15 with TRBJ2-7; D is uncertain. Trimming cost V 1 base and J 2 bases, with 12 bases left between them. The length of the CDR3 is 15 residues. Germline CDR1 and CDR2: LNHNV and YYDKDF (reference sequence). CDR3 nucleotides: TGTGCCACCAGCAGAGGGGTCACAGAACCCTACGAGCAGTACTTC. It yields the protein CATSRGVTEPYEQYF.

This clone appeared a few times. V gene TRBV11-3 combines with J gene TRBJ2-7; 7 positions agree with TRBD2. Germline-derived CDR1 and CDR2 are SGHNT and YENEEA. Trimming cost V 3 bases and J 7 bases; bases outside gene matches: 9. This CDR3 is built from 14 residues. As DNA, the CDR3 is TGTGCCAGCAGCTTTCGAGCGGGATTAGAGGAGCAGTACTTC. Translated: CASSFRAGLEEQYF. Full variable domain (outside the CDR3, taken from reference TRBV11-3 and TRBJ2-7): EAGVVQSPRYKIIEKKQPVAFWCNPISGHNTLYWYLQNLGQGPELLIRYENEEAVDDSQLPKDRFSAERLKGVDSTLKIQPAELGDSAVYLCASSFRAGLEEQYFGPGTRLTVT.

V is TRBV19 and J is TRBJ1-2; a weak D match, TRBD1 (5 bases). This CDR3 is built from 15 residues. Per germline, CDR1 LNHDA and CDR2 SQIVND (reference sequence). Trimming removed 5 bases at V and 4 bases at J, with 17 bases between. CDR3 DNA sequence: TGTGCCAGTAGTTCCACCGGAATTCAGGGCTATGGCTACACCTTC. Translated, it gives CASSSTGIQGYGYTF.

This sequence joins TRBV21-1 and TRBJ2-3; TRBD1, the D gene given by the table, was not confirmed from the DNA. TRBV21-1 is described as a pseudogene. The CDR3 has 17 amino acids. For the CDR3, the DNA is TGTGCCAGCAGCAACGACAGGGCTGGTCCTAGCACAGATACGCAGTATTTT. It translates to CASSNDRAGPSTDTQYF.

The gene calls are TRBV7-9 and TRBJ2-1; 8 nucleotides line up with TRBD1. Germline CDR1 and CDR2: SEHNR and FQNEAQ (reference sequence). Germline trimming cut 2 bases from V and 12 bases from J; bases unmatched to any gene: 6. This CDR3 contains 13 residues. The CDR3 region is CASSLTQGATQFF. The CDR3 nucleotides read TGTGCCAGCAGCTTAACCCAGGGGGCGACGCAGTTCTTC.

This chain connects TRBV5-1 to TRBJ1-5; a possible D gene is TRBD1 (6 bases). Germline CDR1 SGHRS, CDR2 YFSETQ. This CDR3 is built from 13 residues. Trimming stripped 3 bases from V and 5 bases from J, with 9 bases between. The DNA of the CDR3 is TGCGCCAGCAGCTCCTCAGGGGATCAGCCCCAGCATTTT. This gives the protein CASSSSGDQPQHF. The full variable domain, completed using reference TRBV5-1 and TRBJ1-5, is KAGVTQTPRYLIKTRGQQVTLSCSPISGHRSVSWYQQTPGQGLQFLFEYFSETQRNKGNFPGRFSGRQFSNSRSEMNVSTLELGDSALYLCASSSSGDQPQHFGDGTRLSIL.

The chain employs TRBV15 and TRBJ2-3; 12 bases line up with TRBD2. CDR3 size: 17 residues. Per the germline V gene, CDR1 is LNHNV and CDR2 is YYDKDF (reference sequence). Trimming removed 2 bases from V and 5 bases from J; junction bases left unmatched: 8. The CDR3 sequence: CATSRSQTSGGVDTQYF. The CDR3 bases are TGTGCCACCAGCAGAAGTCAGACTAGCGGGGGTGTAGATACGCAGTATTTT.

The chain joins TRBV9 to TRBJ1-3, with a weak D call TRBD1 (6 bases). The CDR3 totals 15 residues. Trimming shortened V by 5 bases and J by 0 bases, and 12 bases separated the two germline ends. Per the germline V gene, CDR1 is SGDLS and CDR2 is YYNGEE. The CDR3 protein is CASRGGHSSGNTIYF. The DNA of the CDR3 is TGTGCCAGCAGAGGGGGACATTCCTCTGGAAACACCATATATTTT.

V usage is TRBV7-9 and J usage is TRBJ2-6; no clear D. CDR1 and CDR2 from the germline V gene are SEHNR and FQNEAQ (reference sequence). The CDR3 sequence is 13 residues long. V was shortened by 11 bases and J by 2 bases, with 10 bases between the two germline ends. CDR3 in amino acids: CAAERTGANVLTF. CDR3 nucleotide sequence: TGTGCCGCCGAGCGCACTGGGGCCAACGTCCTGACTTTC.

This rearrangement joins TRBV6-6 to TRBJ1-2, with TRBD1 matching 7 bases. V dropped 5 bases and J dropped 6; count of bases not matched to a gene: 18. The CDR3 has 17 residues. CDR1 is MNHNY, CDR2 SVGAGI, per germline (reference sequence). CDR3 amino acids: CASSPNNARLGTDGYTF. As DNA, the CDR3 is TGTGCCAGCAGTCCCAATAATGCCCGCCTAGGGACAGATGGCTACACCTTC.

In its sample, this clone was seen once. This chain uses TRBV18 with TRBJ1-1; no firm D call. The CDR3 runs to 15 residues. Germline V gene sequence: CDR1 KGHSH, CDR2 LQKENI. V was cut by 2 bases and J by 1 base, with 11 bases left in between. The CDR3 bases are TGTGCCAGCTCACCAAATTCCCCCCAGAACACTGAAGCTTTCTTT. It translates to CASSPNSPQNTEAFF.

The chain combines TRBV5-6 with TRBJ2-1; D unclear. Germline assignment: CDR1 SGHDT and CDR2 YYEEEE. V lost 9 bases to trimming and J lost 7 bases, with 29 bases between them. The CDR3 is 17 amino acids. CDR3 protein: CATFPSHRILTWNEQFF. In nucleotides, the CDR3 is TGTGCCACCTTTCCTAGTCACCGGATACTTACTTGGAATGAGCAGTTCTTC. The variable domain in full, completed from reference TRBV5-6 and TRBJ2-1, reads DAGVTQSPTHLIKTRGQQVTLRCSPKSGHDTVSWYQQALGQGPQFIFQYYEEEERQRGNFPDRFSGHQFPNYSSELNVNALLLGDSALYLCATFPSHRILTWNEQFFGPGTRLTVL.